This record looks at one T cell receptor (beta chain) sequence and its context. Its antigen remains unknown. Researchers report immunoSEQ v3.0 was run at survey level. Researchers set sequencing to target about 35,000-55,000 T-cell genomes per sample. The repertoire was sequenced with immunoSEQ multiplex PCR; TCRdb's copy has only in-frame clones and lacks some. The table lists 30,000 to 40,000 clones, about 94% of them singletons. These data come from a study of long-term antiretroviral therapy in people with HIV. Points from the study as a whole: CDR3 lengths in HIV samples spanned a narrower range than controls. Post-ART diversity increased but stayed below transplant donor controls. Blood draws took place between about 2004 and 2018 and possibly involved older ART regimens.

The germline V gene has CDR1 SGHRS and CDR2 YFSETQ. The length of the CDR3 is 15 residues. Trimming removed 0 bases at V and 10 bases at J, with 16 bases between. The origin of this receptor is a woman aged 45-65 years with HIV. The chain joins TRBV5-1 to TRBJ1-4; D is perhaps TRBD1 (5 bases). This specimen consisted of unsorted PBMCs, obtained around 5.3 years after starting antiretroviral therapy. CDR3 amino acids: CASSLGQEGLGKLFF. In DNA form, the CDR3 reads TGCGCCAGCAGCTTGGGGCAGGAGGGGCTAGGAAAACTGTTTTTT.